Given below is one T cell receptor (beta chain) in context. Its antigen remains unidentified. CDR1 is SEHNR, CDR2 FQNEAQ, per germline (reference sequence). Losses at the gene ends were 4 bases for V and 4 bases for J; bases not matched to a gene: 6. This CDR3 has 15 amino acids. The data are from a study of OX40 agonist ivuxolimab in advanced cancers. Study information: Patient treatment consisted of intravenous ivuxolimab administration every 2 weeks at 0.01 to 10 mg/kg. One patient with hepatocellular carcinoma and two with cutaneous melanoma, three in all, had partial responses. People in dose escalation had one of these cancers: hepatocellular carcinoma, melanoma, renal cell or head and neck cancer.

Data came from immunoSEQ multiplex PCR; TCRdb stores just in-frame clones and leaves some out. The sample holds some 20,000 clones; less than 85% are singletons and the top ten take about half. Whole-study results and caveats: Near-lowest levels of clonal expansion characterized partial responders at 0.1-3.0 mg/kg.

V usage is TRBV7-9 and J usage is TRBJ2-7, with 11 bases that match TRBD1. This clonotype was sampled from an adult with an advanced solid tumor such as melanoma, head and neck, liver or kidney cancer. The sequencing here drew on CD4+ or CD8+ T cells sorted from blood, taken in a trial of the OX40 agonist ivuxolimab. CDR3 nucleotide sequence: TGTGCCAGCAGCTCCGGACAGGGGGCCGGTTACGAGCAGTACTTC. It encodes CASSSGQGAGYEQYF.